In this sample, the clone carrying this TCR beta chain turned up once. This sample is part of a study of shared clonotypes between healthy human individuals. About the study: With ages of 18 to 49, the donors were a couple of women and a few men.

The method was immunoSEQ multiplex PCR; TCRdb's version includes in-frame clones alone and lacks a portion of them. The repertoire has approximately 1,500,000 clones, roughly 96% of them found once; the top ten carry 1% to 1.5%. Germline lookup yields CDR1 MGHRA and CDR2 YSYEKL. The CDR3 length is 16 residues. Between the trimmed V and J ends, which lost 0 bases and 4 bases, there was a span of 16 bases. The sequencing input was naive CD4+ T cells sorted from blood. As for subset: CD45RA+ positively selected. This clonotype originated in a young man in good health. The V call is TRBV4-1, the J call TRBJ2-7; D might be TRBD1 or TRBD2, each matching 5 bases. In nucleotides, the CDR3 is TGCGCCAGCAGCCAAGACCCCGGGACCCAACTTTACGAGCAGTACTTC. Protein: CASSQDPGTQLYEQYF.